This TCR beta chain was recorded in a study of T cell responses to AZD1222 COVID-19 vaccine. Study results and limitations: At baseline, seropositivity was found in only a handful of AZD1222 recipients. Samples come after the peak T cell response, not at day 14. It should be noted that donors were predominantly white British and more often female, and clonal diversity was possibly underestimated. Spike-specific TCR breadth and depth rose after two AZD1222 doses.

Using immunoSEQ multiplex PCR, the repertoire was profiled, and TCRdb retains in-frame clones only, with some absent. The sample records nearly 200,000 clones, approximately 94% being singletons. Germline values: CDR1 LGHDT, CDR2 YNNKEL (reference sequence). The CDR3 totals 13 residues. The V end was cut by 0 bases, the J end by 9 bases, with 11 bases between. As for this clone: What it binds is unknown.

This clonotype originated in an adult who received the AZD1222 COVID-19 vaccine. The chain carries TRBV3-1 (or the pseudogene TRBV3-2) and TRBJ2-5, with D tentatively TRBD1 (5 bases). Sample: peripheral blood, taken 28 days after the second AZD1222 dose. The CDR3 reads CASSQDFARAQYF. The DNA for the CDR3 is TGTGCCAGCAGCCAAGATTTTGCCAGGGCCCAGTACTTC.